The clone carrying this T cell receptor (beta chain) has ten or more counts. Its antigen is still unknown. This sample was taken from a study of T cells after yellow fever vaccination. Study in general: SMART-Seq v4 Ultra Low Input handled preparation of low-cell-number fractions.

Germline-derived CDR1 and CDR2 are SEHNR and FQNEAQ (reference sequence). The CDR3 consists of 11 residues. V shed 10 bases and J shed 7 bases, with 11 bases lying between them. Template-switching 5'RACE yielded the TCR cDNA; a universal primer site and UMIs were added in the process. TCRdb ran MiXCR on the 5' RACE reads and lists one entry per CDR3 protein. Altogether about 69,000 distinct CDR3 sequences are present, around 6.2% being singletons, with the ten largest covering around 2.2%. Findings and limits, study-wide: Post-booster repertoires again held most primary-vaccination clones (roughly 95% CD4, about 88% CD8). Clonotypes shared by both compartments, CD4 and CD8, made up a small share.

The receptor was isolated from a man aged 18 to 29 who received the YFV17D yellow fever vaccine. The J gene is TRBJ2-1, the V gene TRBV7-9; D is uncertain. Material: CD4+ T cells sorted from PBMCs, obtained around 15 days after the first yellow fever vaccination. The DNA for the CDR3 is TGTGCCACCACCTCCCCAAATGAGCAGTTCTTC. The encoded protein is CATTSPNEQFF.